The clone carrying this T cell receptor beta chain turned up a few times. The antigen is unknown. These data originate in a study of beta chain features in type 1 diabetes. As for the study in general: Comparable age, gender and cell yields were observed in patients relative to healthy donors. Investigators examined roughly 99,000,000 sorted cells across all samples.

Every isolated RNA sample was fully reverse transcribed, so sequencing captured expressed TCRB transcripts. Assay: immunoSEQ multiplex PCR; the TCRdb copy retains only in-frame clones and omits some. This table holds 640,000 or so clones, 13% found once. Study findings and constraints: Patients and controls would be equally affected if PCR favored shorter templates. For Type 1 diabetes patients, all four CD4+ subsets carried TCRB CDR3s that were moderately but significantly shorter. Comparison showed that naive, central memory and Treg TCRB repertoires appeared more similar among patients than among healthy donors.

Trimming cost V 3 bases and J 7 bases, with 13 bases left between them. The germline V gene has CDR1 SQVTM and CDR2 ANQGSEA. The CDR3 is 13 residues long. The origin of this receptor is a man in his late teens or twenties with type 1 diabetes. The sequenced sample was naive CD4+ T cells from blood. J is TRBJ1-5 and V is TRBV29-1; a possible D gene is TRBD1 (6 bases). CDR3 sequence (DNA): TGCAGCGTTGAGTCAGGGGATACCCAGCCCCAGCATTTT. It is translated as CSVESGDTQPQHF. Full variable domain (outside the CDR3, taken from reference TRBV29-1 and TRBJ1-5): SAVISQKPSRDICQRGTSLTIQCQVDSQVTMMFWYRQQPGQSLTLIATANQGSEATYESGFVIDKFPISRPNLTFSTLTVSNMSPEDSSIYLCSVESGDTQPQHFGDGTRLSIL.